The 26 T cell receptor beta chains presented below share a single source sample, sequenced in a study of T cell responses to AZD1222 COVID-19 vaccine. The data were produced by immunoSEQ multiplex PCR, yet TCRdb's version contains in-frame clones alone and is incomplete. The table lists some 74,000 clones, 70% to 90% of them singletons. The source was peripheral blood, collected 28 days after the second AZD1222 dose. The receptors were sampled from an adult who received the AZD1222 COVID-19 vaccine.

This clone has only a few counts. The chain couples TRBV6-1 to TRBJ2-7, with D possibly being TRBD1 or TRBD2 (5 bases each). Between the trimmed V and J ends, which lost 0 bases and 0 bases, there was a span of 6 bases. The length of the CDR3 is 14 residues. CDR1 is MNHNS, CDR2 SASEGT, per germline. In nucleotides, the CDR3 is TGTGCCAGCAGTGAAGCAGGGACCTCCTACGAGCAGTACTTC. It yields the protein CASSEAGTSYEQYF.

V and J are TRBV7-9 and TRBJ1-6; the D is unclear. Deletions cut 6 bases from V and 9 bases from J, with 15 bases between. Germline V lookup: CDR1 SEHNR, CDR2 FQNEAQ (reference sequence). The CDR3 has 14 residues. The CDR3 here is CASSIGEGISPLHF. Written as DNA, the CDR3 is TGTGCCAGCAGTATTGGGGAAGGGATTTCACCCCTCCACTTT.

This chain joins TRBV15 and TRBJ2-1; 9 bases match TRBD2. This CDR3 contains 15 residues. With V trimmed by 1 base and J by 7 bases, 5 bases remained unmatched. Germline loops: CDR1 LNHNV, CDR2 YYDKDF (reference sequence). The CDR3 coding sequence is TGTGCCACCAGCAGAGGTCTAGCGGGGATAAATGAGCAGTTCTTC. Translating it yields CATSRGLAGINEQFF.

V is TRBV18 and J is TRBJ2-1; the match to TRBD2 covers 7 bases. Germline V gene sequence: CDR1 KGHSH, CDR2 LQKENI. V lost 4 bases and J lost 3; bases outside the gene matches: 6. This CDR3 contains 15 residues. As DNA, the CDR3 is TGTGCCAGCTCACTCTCCGGGACTAACTACAATGAGCAGTTCTTC. Encoded protein: CASSLSGTNYNEQFF. Full variable domain (remainder filled in from reference TRBV18 and TRBJ2-1): NAGVMQNPRHLVRRRGQEARLRCSPMKGHSHVYWYRQLPEEGLKFMVYLQKENIIDESGMPKERFSAEFPKEGPSILRIQQVVRGDSAAYFCASSLSGTNYNEQFFGPGTRLTVL.

The gene calls are TRBV30 and TRBJ1-4, with a possible D match to TRBD1 (5 bases). This CDR3 is 13 amino acids long. V was pared by 0 bases and J by 13 bases, with 15 bases between. The germline V gene has CDR1 GTSNPN and CDR2 SVGIG (reference sequence). CDR3 DNA sequence: TGTGCCTGGAGTGTACGACCGGGACTCGGACTGTTTTTT. Protein sequence: CAWSVRPGLGLFF.

This sequence joins TRBV6-5 and TRBJ2-5; D might be TRBD2 (6 bases). CDR3 length: 16 residues. The ends were cut back, 4 bases at V and 7 bases at J, with 22 bases in the middle. Germline V gene sequence: CDR1 MNHEY, CDR2 SVGAGI. The CDR3 sequence is CASSSYDRDSGWTQYF. CDR3 in DNA: TGTGCCAGCAGTTCGTACGACCGGGACTCCGGTTGGACCCAGTACTTC.

The genes are TRBV5-6 and TRBJ2-7; D may be TRBD2 (7 bases). CDR1 and CDR2 (germline): SGHDT, YYEEEE. Trimming took 1 base from V and 2 from J, leaving 13 bases between them. CDR3 length equals 15 residues. Written as DNA, the CDR3 is TGTGCCAGCAGCTTGTGGGGGGGCGGAGCCTACGAGCAGTACTTC. The encoded protein is CASSLWGGGAYEQYF.

About this clone: The same CDR3 can be traced to other DNA sequences in this sample. The chain employs TRBV18 and TRBJ2-3, with D uncertain. Deletions cut 3 bases from V and 2 bases from J, with 3 bases between. The CDR3 runs to 12 residues. Germline values: CDR1 KGHSH, CDR2 LQKENI. The CDR3 is CASSPSTDTQYF. The CDR3 coding sequence is TGTGCCAGCTCACCCTCCACAGATACGCAGTATTTT.

The chain is built from TRBV15 and TRBJ2-3; TRBD1 matches at 7 bases. With V trimmed by 3 bases and J by 6 bases, 15 bases remained unmatched. Germline V gene data show CDR1 as LNHNV and CDR2 as YYDKDF (reference sequence). The CDR3 runs 17 residues. The DNA of the CDR3 is TGTGCCACCAGCAGCGCGGAGGACAGGACCCTGGGGGATACGCAGTATTTT. Translated: CATSSAEDRTLGDTQYF.

The chain recombines TRBV29-1 with TRBJ2-1, with no clear D. The germline V gene encodes CDR1 SQVTM and CDR2 ANQGSEA. The CDR3 is 15 residues long. Trimming took off 3 bases at V and 0 bases at J, with 12 bases between the two ends. The CDR3 coding sequence is TGCAGCGTTGAGTGGCCTAAACGCTCCTACAATGAGCAGTTCTTC. Encoded protein: CSVEWPKRSYNEQFF.

The V and J genes are TRBV7-3 and TRBJ1-1; 7 positions match TRBD1. With 6 bases clipped from V and 1 base from J, the junction kept 5 bases outside the gene matches. The CDR3 runs 14 residues. In germline, CDR1 is SGHTA, CDR2 FQGTGA. The CDR3 sequence is CASRLTGPNTEAFF. CDR3 in DNA: TGTGCCAGCAGGCTGACAGGGCCGAACACTGAAGCTTTCTTT.

The chain recombines TRBV7-8 with TRBJ2-2; the match to TRBD1 covers 7 bases. The CDR3 consists of 15 residues. After removal of 5 bases from V and 1 base from J, the junction contained 4 bases not matched to a gene. Germline loops: CDR1 SGHVS, CDR2 FQNEAQ. The CDR3, as DNA: TGTGCCAGCAGCCAGGGGACAGTGAACACCGGGGAGCTGTTTTTT. This sequence encodes CASSQGTVNTGELFF.

The chain links TRBV9 to TRBJ1-1; no reliable D call. The CDR3 sequence is 15 residues long. Between the trimmed V and J ends, which lost 4 bases and 3 bases, there was a span of 16 bases. CDR1 SGDLS and CDR2 YYNGEE come from the germline V gene. CDR3 loop: CASSPFTRAYTEAFF. DNA for the CDR3: TGTGCCAGCAGCCCCTTCACACGCGCGTACACTGAAGCTTTCTTT.

The chain combines TRBV19 with TRBJ2-3; 7 nucleotides match TRBD1. The CDR3 covers 15 residues. Germline V gene lookup returns CDR1 LNHDA and CDR2 SQIVND (reference sequence). V gave up 7 bases and J gave up 4 bases; unmatched junction bases: 11. In DNA form, the CDR3 reads TGTGCCAGTACCTTGACAGGGACCCTAGCAGATACGCAGTATTTT. Its protein product is CASTLTGTLADTQYF. Drawing the rest from reference TRBV19 and TRBJ2-3, the complete variable domain is DGGITQSPKYLFRKEGQNVTLSCEQNLNHDAMYWYRQDPGQGLRLIYYSQIVNDFQKGDIAEGYSVSREKKESFPLTVTSAQKNPTAFYLCASTLTGTLADTQYFGPGTRLTVL.

The gene calls are TRBV18 and TRBJ1-5; 7 nucleotides agree with TRBD1. The V and J ends lost 4 bases and 4 bases, in that order; junction bases with no gene match: 1. The CDR3 spans 13 residues. CDR1 and CDR2 from the germline V gene are KGHSH and LQKENI. CDR3 in amino acids: CASSQGANQPQHF. The CDR3 region has the DNA TGTGCCAGCTCACAGGGGGCTAATCAGCCCCAGCATTTT.

This chain joins TRBV6-6 and TRBJ2-2; D perhaps matches TRBD1 (5 bases). The CDR3 runs to 14 residues. The V gene lost 7 bases and the J gene lost 5 bases, with 14 bases spanning the gap. CDR1 is MNHNY, CDR2 SVGAGI, per germline (reference sequence). The CDR3 DNA reads as TGTGCCAGCATCCAGGGTGGTGCTACCGGGGAGCTGTTTTTT. Translation gives CASIQGGATGELFF.

The J gene is TRBJ1-2, the V gene TRBV11-2, with TRBD1 identical over 7 bases. This CDR3 has 14 residues. V shed 4 bases and J 4 bases; nucleotides not matched to a gene: 6. Germline V lookup: CDR1 SGHAT, CDR2 FQNNGV. CDR3 sequence (DNA): TGTGCCAGCAGCTCCTGGACAGGAGGCTATGGCTACACCTTC. Amino acids: CASSSWTGGYGYTF.

The chain is built from TRBV6-1 and TRBJ1-1; a weak D match, TRBD1 (6 bases). CDR3 length: 17 amino acids. Germline loops: CDR1 MNHNS, CDR2 SASEGT. V was cut by 0 bases and J by 1 base, with 15 bases left in between. The CDR3 DNA sequence: TGTGCCAGCAGTGAAGCGGCCGTGACAGGCCGGAACACTGAAGCTTTCTTT. Its protein product is CASSEAAVTGRNTEAFF.

The J gene is TRBJ1-3, the V gene TRBV6-5, with D uncertain. The CDR3 contains 14 residues. CDR1 and CDR2 (germline): MNHEY, SVGAGI. Trimming took off 9 bases at V and 0 bases at J, with 12 bases between the two ends. The CDR3 nucleotides read TGTGCCAGTTTGGAGGGATTCTCTGGAAACACCATATATTTT. This gives the protein CASLEGFSGNTIYF.

With respect to this clone: The CDR3 does not end in the conserved phenylalanine or tryptophan, so this is likely a read error. The chain recombines TRBV28 with TRBJ1-2, with TRBD1 matching 12 bases. The trim removed 6 bases at V and 5 bases at J, leaving 4 bases unmatched. From germline, CDR1 is MDHEN and CDR2 SYDVKM. The CDR3 is made up of 14 amino acids. This CDR3 reads CASRGTGGGYGYTL. CDR3 DNA sequence: TGTGCCAGCAGGGGGACAGGGGGCGGATATGGCTACACCCTC.

V is TRBV5-1 and J is TRBJ2-7; no clear D gene. Trimming left V 4 bases short and J 3 bases short, with 11 bases between. Germline CDR1 reads SGHRS; CDR2 reads YFSETQ. CDR3 length: 13 amino acids. The CDR3 spells CASSTQQSYEQYF. DNA for the CDR3: TGCGCCAGCAGCACACAACAGAGCTACGAGCAGTACTTC.

The chain carries TRBV15 and TRBJ1-5, with 8 positions matching TRBD1. The germline gives CDR1 LNHNV, CDR2 YYDKDF (reference sequence). With 4 bases clipped from V and 2 bases from J, the junction kept 1 base outside the gene matches. CDR3 length: 14 residues. The CDR3 sequence is CATSNRGGNQPQHF. DNA for the CDR3: TGTGCCACCAGCAACAGGGGGGGCAATCAGCCCCAGCATTTT.

V gene TRBV4-2 combines with J gene TRBJ2-7, with 9 bases lining up with TRBD2. Looked up from germline, CDR1 is LGHNA and CDR2 is YNFKEQ. V lost 0 bases to trimming and J lost 2 bases; unmatched junction nucleotides: 5. CDR3 length equals 16 residues. This CDR3 is CASSQDQASGAYEQYF. The CDR3 nucleotides are TGTGCCAGCAGCCAAGATCAGGCTAGCGGGGCCTACGAGCAGTACTTC.

This chain joins TRBV12-3 or TRBV12-4 and TRBJ1-3; D is ambiguous. Trimming left V 3 bases short and J 0 bases short, with 0 bases between. This CDR3 has 12 amino acids. The CDR3 DNA reads as TGTGCCAGCAGTTTCTCTGGAAACACCATATATTTT. Its translation: CASSFSGNTIYF.

The genes are TRBV12-5 and TRBJ2-4; D is possibly TRBD2 (5 bases). From germline, CDR1 is LGHNT and CDR2 FRNRAP. Trimming pared 0 bases from V and 6 bases from J, leaving 6 bases between. The CDR3 length is 13 residues. CDR3 sequence: CASGLVGLNIQYF. The DNA for the CDR3 is TGTGCTAGTGGTTTGGTAGGACTAAACATTCAGTACTTC. The full variable domain, rest sourced from reference TRBV12-5 and TRBJ2-4, is DARVTQTPRHKVTEMGQEVTMRCQPILGHNTVFWYRQTMMQGLELLAYFRNRAPLDDSGMPKDRFSAEMPDATLATLKIQPSEPRDSAVYFCASGLVGLNIQYFGAGTRLSVL.

The CDR3: CSASPGVAGELFF. The DNA of the CDR3 is TGCAGTGCTAGTCCAGGGGTGGCCGGGGAGCTGTTTTTT. The chain joins TRBV20-1 to TRBJ2-2; D may be TRBD1 (6 bases). V dropped 3 bases and J dropped 6 bases, with 11 bases sitting between them. The CDR3 runs to 13 residues. Germline V gives CDR1 DFQATT, CDR2 SNEGSKA (reference sequence).